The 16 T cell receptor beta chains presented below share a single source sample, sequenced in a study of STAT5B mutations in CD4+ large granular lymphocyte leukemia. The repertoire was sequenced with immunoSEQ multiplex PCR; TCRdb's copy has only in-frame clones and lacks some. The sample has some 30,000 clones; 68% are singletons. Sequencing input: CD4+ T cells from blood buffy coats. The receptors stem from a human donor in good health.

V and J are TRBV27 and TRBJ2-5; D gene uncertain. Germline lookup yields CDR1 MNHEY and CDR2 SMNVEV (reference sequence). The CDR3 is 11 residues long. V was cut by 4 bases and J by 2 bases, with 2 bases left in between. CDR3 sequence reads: CASSSQETQYF. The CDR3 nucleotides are TGTGCCAGCAGTTCGCAAGAGACCCAGTACTTC.

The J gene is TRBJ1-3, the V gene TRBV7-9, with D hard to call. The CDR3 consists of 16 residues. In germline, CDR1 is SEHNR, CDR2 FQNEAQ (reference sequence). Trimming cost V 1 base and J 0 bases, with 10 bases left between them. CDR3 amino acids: CASSLGGLGSGNTIYF. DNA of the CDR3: TGTGCCAGCAGCTTAGGTGGCCTCGGCTCTGGAAACACCATATATTTT. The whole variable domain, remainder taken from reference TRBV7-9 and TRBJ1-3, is DTGVSQNPRHKITKRGQNVTFRCDPISEHNRLYWYRQTLGQGPEFLTYFQNEAQLEKSRLLSDRFSAERPKGSFSTLEIQRTEQGDSAMYLCASSLGGLGSGNTIYFGEGSWLTVV.

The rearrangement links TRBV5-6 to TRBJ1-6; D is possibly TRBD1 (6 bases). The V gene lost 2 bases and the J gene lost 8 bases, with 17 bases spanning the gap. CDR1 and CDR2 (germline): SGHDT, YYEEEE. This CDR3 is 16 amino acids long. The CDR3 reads CASSLQGGLRDSPLHF. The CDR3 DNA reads TGTGCCAGCAGCTTACAGGGTGGCTTAAGAGATTCACCCCTCCACTTT.

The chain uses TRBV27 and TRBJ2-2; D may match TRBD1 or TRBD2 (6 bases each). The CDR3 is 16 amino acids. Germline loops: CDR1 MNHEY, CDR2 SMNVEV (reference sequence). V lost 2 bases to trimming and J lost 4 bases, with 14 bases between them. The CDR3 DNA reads TGTGCCAGCAGTTTACTCCCCGGGGGCCGCACCGGGGAGCTGTTTTTT. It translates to CASSLLPGGRTGELFF.

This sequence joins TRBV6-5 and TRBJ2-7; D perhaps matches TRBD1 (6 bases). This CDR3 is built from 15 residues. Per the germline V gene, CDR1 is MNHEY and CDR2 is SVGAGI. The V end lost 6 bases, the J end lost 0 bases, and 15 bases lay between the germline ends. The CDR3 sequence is CASRTGQVSSYEQYF. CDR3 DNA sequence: TGTGCCAGCAGAACGGGACAAGTTAGCTCCTACGAGCAGTACTTC.

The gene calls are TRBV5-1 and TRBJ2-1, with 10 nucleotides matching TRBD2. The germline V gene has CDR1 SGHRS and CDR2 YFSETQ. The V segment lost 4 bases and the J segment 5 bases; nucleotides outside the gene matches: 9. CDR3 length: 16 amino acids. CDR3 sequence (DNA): TGCGCCAGCAGCGTGACCGGGACTAGCGTCAACAATGAGCAGTTCTTC. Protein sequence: CASSVTGTSVNNEQFF.

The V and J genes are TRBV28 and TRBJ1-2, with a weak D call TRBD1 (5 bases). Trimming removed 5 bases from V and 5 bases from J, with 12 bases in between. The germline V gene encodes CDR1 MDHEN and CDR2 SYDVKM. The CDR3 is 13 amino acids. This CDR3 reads CASSSDSEYGYTF. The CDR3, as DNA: TGTGCCAGCAGTAGCGACAGCGAGTATGGCTACACCTTC.

The CDR3 sequence: CASSPGHSGNTIYF. DNA of the CDR3: TGTGCCAGCAGCCCTGGGCACTCTGGAAACACCATATATTTT. The rearrangement uses TRBV14 and TRBJ1-3, with D unclear. The V gene's germline CDR1 is SGHDN and CDR2 FVKESK. The CDR3 loop spans 14 amino acids. V was shortened by 4 bases and J by 0 bases, with 7 bases between the two germline ends.

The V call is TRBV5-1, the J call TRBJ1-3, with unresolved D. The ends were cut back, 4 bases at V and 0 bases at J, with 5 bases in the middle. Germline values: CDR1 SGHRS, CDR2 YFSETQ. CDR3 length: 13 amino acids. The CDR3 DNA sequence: TGCGCCAGCAGCGACACCTCTGGAAACACCATATATTTT. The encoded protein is CASSDTSGNTIYF. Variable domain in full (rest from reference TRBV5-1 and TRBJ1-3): KAGVTQTPRYLIKTRGQQVTLSCSPISGHRSVSWYQQTPGQGLQFLFEYFSETQRNKGNFPGRFSGRQFSNSRSEMNVSTLELGDSALYLCASSDTSGNTIYFGEGSWLTVV.

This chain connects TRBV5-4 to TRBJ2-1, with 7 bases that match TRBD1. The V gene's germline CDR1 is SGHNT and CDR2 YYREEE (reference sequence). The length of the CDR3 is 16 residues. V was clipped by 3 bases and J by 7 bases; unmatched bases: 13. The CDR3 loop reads CASSWGPKGQMNEQFF. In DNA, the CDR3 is TGTGCCAGCAGCTGGGGGCCTAAGGGACAGATGAATGAGCAGTTCTTC.

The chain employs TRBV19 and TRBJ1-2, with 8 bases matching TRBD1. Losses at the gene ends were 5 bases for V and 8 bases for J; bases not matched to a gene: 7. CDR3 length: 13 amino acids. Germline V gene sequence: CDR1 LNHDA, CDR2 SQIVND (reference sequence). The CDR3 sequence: CASSLGQGQGYTF. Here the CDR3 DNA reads TGTGCCAGTAGTCTCGGACAGGGCCAGGGCTACACCTTC.

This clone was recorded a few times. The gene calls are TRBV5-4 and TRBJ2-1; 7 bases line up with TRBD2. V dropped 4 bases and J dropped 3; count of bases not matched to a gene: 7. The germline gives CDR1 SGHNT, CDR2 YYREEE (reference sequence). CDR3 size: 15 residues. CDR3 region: CASSVSSGYYNEQFF. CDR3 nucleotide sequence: TGTGCCAGCAGCGTCTCTAGCGGATACTACAATGAGCAGTTCTTC.

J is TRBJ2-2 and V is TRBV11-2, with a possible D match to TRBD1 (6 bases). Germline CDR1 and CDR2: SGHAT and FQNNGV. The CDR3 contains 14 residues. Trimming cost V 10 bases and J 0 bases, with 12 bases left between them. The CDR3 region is CAIRTETNTGELFF. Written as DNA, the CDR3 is TGTGCCATCAGGACAGAAACGAACACCGGGGAGCTGTTTTTT.

CDR3 protein: CASRRRGATDTQYF. The CDR3 DNA sequence: TGTGCCAGCAGGCGACGGGGGGCCACAGATACGCAGTATTTT. The chain has TRBV2 and TRBJ2-3; D is perhaps TRBD2 (7 bases). With 6 bases removed from V and 2 bases from J, the gap between germline ends came to 12 bases. Germline-derived CDR1 and CDR2 are SNHLY and FYNNEI. The CDR3 is 14 residues long.

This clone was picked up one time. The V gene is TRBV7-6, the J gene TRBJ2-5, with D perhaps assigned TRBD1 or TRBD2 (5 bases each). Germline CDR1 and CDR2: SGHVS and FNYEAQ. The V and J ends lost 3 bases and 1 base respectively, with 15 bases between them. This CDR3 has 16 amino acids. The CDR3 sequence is CASSFSLGRAQETQYF. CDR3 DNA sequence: TGTGCCAGCAGCTTTTCCCTGGGGCGGGCCCAAGAGACCCAGTACTTC.

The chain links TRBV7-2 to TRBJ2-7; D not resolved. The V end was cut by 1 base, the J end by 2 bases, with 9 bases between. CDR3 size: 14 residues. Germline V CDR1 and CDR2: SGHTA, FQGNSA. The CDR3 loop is CASSLVAAAYEQYF. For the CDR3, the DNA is TGTGCCAGCAGCTTAGTGGCGGCGGCCTACGAGCAGTACTTC. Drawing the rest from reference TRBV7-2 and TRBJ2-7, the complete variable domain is GAGVSQSPSNKVTEKGKDVELRCDPISGHTALYWYRQSLGQGLEFLIYFQGNSAPDKSGLPSDRFSAERTGGSVSTLTIQRTQQEDSAVYLCASSLVAAAYEQYFGPGTRLTVT.